This TCR beta chain was identified during a study of cytomegalovirus exposure and HLA in healthy donors. The ends lost 5 bases at V and 6 bases at J; junction bases unmatched: 8. Germline CDR1 SGHVS, CDR2 FNYEAQ. The CDR3 has 14 residues. Libraries were prepared by immunoSEQ multiplex PCR; TCRdb keeps only in-frame clonotypes and omits some of them. The data hold some 50,000 clones, with about 94% observed a single time. The source of this sequence is a woman aged 18-29 years in good health and CMV-seropositive. The sequencing input was PBMCs. The chain combines TRBV7-6 with TRBJ2-7, with 9 bases matching TRBD1. CDR3 DNA sequence: TGTGCCAGCAGCACCCGGACAGGGGAAGGCGAGCAGTACTTC. Its protein product is CASSTRTGEGEQYF.